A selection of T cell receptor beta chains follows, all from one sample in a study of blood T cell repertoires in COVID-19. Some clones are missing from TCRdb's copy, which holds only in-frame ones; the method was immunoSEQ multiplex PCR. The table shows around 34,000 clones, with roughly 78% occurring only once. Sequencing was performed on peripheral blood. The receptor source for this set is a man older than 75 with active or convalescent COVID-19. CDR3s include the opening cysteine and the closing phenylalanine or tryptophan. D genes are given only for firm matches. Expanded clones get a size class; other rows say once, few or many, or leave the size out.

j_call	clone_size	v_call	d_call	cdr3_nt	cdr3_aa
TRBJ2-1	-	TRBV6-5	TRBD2	TGTGCCAGCAGCAGGACAGAACGGACTAGCGGGAGGGTCTTC	CASSRTERTSGRVF
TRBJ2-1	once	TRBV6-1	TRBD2	TGTGCCAGCAGTGAATCTAGTAGCGGGAGTGCATACAATGAGCAGTTCTTC	CASSESSSGSAYNEQFF
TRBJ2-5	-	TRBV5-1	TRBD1	TGCGCCAGCAGCTCGGGACAGGGGCTTACAGAGACCCAGTACTTC	CASSSGQGLTETQYF
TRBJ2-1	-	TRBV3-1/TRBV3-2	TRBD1	TGTGCCAGCAGCCCCCGACAGGGGGCAGTGAATGAGCAGTTCTTC	CASSPRQGAVNEQFF
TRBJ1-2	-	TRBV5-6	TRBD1	TGTGCCAGCAGCCTACTGGACAGGACTAACTATGGCTACACCTTC	CASSLLDRTNYGYTF
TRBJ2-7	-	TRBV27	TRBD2	TGTGCCAGCAGTTTAACCCAGCGGGAGAAGCAGTACTTC	CASSLTQREKQYF
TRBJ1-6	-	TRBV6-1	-	TGTGCCAGCAGTGAAGCGGCTCCCTATAATTCACCCCTCCACTTT	CASSEAAPYNSPLHF
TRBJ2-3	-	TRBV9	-	TGTGCCAGCAGCCCCATAGGGGACACAGATACGCAGTATTTT	CASSPIGDTDTQYF
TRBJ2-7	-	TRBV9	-	TGTGCCAGCGCCGTAGGACAGAGCTCCTACGAGCAGTACTTC	CASAVGQSSYEQYF
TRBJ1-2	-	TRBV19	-	TGTGCCAGTAGTCTAGGGCGAGGGTCTATCTATGGCTACACCTTC	CASSLGRGSIYGYTF
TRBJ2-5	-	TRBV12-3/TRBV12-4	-	TGTGCCAGCAGTTTAACTCGGTGGGAGACCCAGTACTTC	CASSLTRWETQYF
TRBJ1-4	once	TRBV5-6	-	TGTGCCAGCAGCTTGGGGGCCGGGTCTCGGAGGGAAAAACTGTTTTTT	CASSLGAGSRREKLFF
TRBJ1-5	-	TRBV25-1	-	TGTGCCAGCAGTGAATACAGTCGAAATCAGCCCCAGCATTTT	CASSEYSRNQPQHF
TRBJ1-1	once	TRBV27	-	TGTGCCAAGCGAAGATATCTCCGTTTTGTCAACACTGAAGCTTTCTTT	CAKRRYLRFVNTEAFF
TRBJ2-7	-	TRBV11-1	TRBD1	TGTGCCAGCAGCTTCCCCGGGACAGCCTTCTACGAGCAGTACTTC	CASSFPGTAFYEQYF
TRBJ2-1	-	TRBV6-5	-	TGTGCCAGCAGTTACATAAGGGGGAATACCAATGAGCAGTTCTTC	CASSYIRGNTNEQFF
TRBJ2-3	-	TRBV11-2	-	TGTGCCAGCAGCCCCACGGCAGATACGCAGTATTTT	CASSPTADTQYF
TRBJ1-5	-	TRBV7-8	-	TGTGCCAGCAGCTTAGTGGGGGAGGGGGGCAATCAGCCCCAGCATTTT	CASSLVGEGGNQPQHF
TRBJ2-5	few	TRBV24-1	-	TGTGCCACCAGTGATCCCCGGTCGCGAGAGACCCAGTACTTC	CATSDPRSRETQYF
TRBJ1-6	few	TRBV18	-	TGTGCCAGCTCACTGAAACAACCGACCGGCGGACAGCCTAATTCACCCCTCCACTTT	CASSLKQPTGGQPNSPLHF
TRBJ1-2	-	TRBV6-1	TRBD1	TGTGCCAGCAGTGAAGCGGCGACAGGGTTCTATGGCTACACCTTC	CASSEAATGFYGYTF
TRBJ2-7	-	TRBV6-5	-	TGTGCCAGCAGCCCACCCAGCGGGTACGAGCAGTACTTC	CASSPPSGYEQYF
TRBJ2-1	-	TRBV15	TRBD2	TGTGCCACCAGCCGGGGACTAGCGGCCCATGAGCAGTTCTTC	CATSRGLAAHEQFF
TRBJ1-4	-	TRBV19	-	TGTGCCAGTAGTATCCGGGGGACGGGCCGCAATGAAAAACTGTTTTTT	CASSIRGTGRNEKLFF
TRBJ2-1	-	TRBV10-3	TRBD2	TGTGCCATCAGTTATAGACAGGGGACCGGGACTAGCGGGAGTAATGAGCAGTTCTTC	CAISYRQGTGTSGSNEQFF
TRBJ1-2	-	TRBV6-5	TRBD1	TGTGCCAGCAGTTACGTCCCAGGGGGCGCGGGCTATGGCTACACCTTC	CASSYVPGGAGYGYTF
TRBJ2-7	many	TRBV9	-	TGTGCCAGCAGTCATGGCGCCGGGAATGGCGAGCAGTACTTC	CASSHGAGNGEQYF
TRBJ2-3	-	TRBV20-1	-	TGCAGCCTGCTGGGGGGTACGCAGTATTTT	CSLLGGTQYF